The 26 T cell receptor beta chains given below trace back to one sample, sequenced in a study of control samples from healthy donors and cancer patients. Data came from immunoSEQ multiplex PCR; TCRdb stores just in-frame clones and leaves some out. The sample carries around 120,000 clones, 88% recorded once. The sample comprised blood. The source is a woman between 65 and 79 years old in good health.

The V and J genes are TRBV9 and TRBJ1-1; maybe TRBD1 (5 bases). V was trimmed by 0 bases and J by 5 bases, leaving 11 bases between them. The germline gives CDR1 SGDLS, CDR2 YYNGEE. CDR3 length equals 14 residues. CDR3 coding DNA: TGTGCCAGCAGCGTAGGGCCAAAGGGGACTGAAGCTTTCTTT. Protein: CASSVGPKGTEAFF.

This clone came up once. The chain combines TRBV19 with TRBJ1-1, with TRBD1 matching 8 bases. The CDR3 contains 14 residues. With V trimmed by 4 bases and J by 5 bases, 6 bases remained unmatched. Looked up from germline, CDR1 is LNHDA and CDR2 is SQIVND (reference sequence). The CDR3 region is CASSTRGLGTEAFF. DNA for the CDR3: TGTGCCAGTAGTACCAGGGGGCTGGGGACTGAAGCTTTCTTT.

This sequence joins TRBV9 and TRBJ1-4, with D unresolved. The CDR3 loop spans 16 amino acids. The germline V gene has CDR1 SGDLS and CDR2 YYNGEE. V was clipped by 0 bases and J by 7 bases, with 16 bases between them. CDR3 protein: CASSVGPQIPSEKLFF. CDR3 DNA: TGTGCCAGCAGCGTAGGGCCCCAGATCCCGAGTGAAAAACTGTTTTTT.

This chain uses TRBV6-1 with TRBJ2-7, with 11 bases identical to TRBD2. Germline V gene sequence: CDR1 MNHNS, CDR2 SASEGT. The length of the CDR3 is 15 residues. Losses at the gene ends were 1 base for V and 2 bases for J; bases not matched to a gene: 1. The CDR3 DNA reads TGTGCCAGCAGTGAAGGGGGACTAGCGGCCTACGAGCAGTACTTC. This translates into CASSEGGLAAYEQYF.

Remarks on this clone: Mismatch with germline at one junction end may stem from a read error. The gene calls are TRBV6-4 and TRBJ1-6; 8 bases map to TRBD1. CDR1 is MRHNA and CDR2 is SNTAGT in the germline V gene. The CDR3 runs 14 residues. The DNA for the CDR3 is TGTGCCAGCAGCGCAGGGGGCTATGATTCACCCCTCCACTTT. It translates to CASSAGGYDSPLHF.

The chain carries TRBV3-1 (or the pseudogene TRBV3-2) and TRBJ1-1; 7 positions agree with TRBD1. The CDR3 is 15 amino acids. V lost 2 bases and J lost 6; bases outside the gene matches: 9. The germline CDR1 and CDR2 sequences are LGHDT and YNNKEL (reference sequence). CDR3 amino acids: CASSQKGGGSAEAFF. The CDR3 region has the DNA TGTGCCAGCAGCCAAAAAGGAGGGGGCTCGGCTGAAGCTTTCTTT.

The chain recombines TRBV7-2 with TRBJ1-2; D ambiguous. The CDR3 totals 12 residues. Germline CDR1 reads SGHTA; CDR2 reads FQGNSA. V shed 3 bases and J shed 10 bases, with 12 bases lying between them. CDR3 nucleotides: TGTGCCAGCAGCTTCGGCAGGAATGCCTACACCTTC. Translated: CASSFGRNAYTF.

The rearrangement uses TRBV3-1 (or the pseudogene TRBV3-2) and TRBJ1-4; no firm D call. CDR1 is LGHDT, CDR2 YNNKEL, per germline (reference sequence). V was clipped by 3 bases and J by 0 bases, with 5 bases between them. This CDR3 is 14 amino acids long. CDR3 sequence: CASSHTATNEKLFF. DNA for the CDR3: TGTGCCAGCAGCCACACTGCAACTAATGAAAAACTGTTTTTT.

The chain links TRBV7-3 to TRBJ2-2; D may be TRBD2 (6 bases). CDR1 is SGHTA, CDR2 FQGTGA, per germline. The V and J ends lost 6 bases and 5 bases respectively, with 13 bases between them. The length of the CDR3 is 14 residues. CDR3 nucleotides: TGTGCCAGCAGTCCGAGGAGGGATACCGGGGAGCTGTTTTTT. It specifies CASSPRRDTGELFF. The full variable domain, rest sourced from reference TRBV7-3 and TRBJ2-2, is GAGVSQTPSNKVTEKGKYVELRCDPISGHTALYWYRQSLGQGPEFLIYFQGTGAADDSGLPNDRFFAVRPEGSVSTLKIQRTERGDSAVYLCASSPRRDTGELFFGEGSRLTVL.

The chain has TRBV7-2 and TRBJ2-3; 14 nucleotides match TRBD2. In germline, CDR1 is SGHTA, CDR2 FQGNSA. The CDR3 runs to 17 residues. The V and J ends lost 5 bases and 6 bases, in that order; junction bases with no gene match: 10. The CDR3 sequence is CASSPGLAGGLRDTQYF. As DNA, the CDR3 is TGTGCCAGCAGCCCAGGACTAGCGGGGGGTCTCCGGGATACGCAGTATTTT.

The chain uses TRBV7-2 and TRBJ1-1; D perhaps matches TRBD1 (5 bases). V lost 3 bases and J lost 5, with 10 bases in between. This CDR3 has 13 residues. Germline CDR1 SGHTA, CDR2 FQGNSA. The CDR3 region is CASSFQGGTEAFF. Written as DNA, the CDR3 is TGTGCCAGCAGCTTTCAGGGAGGAACTGAAGCTTTCTTT. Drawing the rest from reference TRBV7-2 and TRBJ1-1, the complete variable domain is GAGVSQSPSNKVTEKGKDVELRCDPISGHTALYWYRQSLGQGLEFLIYFQGNSAPDKSGLPSDRFSAERTGGSVSTLTIQRTQQEDSAVYLCASSFQGGTEAFFGQGTRLTVV.

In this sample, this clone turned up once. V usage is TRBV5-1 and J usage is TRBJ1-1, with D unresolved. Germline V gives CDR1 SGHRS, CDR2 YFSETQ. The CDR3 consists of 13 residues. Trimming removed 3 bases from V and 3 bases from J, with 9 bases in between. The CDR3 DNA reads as TGCGCCAGCAGCTACGGCTGGGACACTGAAGCTTTCTTT. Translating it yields CASSYGWDTEAFF.

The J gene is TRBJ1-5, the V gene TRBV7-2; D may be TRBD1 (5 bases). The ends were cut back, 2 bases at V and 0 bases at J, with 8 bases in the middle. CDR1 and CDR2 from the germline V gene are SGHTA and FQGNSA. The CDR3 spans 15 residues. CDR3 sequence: CASSLIGGSNQPQHF. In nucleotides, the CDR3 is TGTGCCAGCAGCTTAATTGGGGGTAGCAATCAGCCCCAGCATTTT.

CDR3 residues: CASSPHEIGVGGYTF. The DNA of the CDR3 is TGTGCCAGCAGCCCCCACGAGATAGGGGTAGGAGGCTACACCTTC. The chain carries TRBV6-5 and TRBJ1-2, with D possibly matching TRBD1 (5 bases). V gave up 6 bases and J gave up 8 bases, with 22 bases separating them. Germline CDR1 reads MNHEY; CDR2 reads SVGAGI. The CDR3 is 15 amino acids.

The CDR3 loop is CASSGGGPHDTQYF. The CDR3, as DNA: TGTGCCAGCAGCGGGGGGGGTCCACACGATACGCAGTATTTT. V gene TRBV6-2 or TRBV6-3 combines with J gene TRBJ2-3, with TRBD2 identical over 8 bases. Germline V gene data show CDR1 as MNHEY and CDR2 as SVGEGT. The CDR3 has 14 amino acids. J gave up 6 bases and V 6 bases, and 8 bases lay outside the gene matches.

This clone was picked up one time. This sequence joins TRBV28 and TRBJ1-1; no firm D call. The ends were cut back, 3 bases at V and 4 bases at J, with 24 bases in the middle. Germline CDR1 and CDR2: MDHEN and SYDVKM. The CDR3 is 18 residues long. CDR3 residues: CASSFIFQDLPRGTEAFF. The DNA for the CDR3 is TGTGCCAGCAGTTTTATCTTCCAGGATCTCCCTCGGGGCACTGAAGCTTTCTTT.

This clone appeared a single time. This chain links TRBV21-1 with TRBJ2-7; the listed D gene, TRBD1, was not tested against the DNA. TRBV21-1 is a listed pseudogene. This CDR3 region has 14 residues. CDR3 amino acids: CASSGRTGGHEQYF. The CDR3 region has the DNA TGTGCCAGCAGCGGTCGGACAGGGGGCCACGAGCAGTACTTC.

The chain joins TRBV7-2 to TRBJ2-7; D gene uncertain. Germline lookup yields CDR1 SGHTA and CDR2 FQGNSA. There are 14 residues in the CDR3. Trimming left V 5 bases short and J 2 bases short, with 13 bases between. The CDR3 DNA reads TGTGCCAGCAGCCCCGGGCCGACCACCTACGAGCAGTACTTC. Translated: CASSPGPTTYEQYF.

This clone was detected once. The CDR3 here is CASSADRSVGELFF. The CDR3 DNA reads TGTGCCAGCAGTGCCGACAGGTCCGTTGGGGAGCTGTTTTTT. The chain employs TRBV6-4 and TRBJ2-2; D might be TRBD1 (6 bases). The germline V gene has CDR1 MRHNA and CDR2 SNTAGT. Trimming pared 4 bases from V and 8 bases from J, leaving 14 bases between. CDR3 length equals 14 residues.

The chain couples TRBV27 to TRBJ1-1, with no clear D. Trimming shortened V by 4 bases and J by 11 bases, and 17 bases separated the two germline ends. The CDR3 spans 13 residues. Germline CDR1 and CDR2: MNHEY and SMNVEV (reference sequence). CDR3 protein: CASSSTRAREAFF. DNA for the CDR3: TGTGCCAGCAGTTCAACTCGTGCGCGTGAGGCTTTCTTT.

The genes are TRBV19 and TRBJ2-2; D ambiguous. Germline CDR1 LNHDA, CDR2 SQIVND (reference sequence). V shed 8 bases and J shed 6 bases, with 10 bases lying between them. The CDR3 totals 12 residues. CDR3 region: CASQIKAGELFF. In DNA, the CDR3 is TGTGCCAGTCAAATCAAGGCCGGGGAGCTGTTTTTT.

The CDR3 loop reads CASALAGGAAAFF. The CDR3 bases are TGTGCTAGTGCCCTTGCAGGGGGCGCAGCAGCTTTCTTT. The rearrangement uses TRBV12-5 and TRBJ1-1, with TRBD1 identical over 8 bases. CDR3 length: 13 amino acids. V lost 7 bases, J lost 10 bases, and 11 bases stayed unmatched. CDR1 and CDR2 (germline): LGHNT, FRNRAP.

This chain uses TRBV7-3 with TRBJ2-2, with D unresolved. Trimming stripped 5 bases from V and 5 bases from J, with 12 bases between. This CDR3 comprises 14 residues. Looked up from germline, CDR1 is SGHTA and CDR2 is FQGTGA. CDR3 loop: CASSLRGVTGELFF. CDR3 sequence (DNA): TGTGCCAGCAGCCTCCGTGGCGTGACCGGGGAGCTGTTTTTT.

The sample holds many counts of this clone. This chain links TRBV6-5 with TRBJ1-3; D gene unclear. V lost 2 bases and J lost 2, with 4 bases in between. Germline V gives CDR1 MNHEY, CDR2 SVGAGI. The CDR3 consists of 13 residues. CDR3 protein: CASSYKAGNTIYF. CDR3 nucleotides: TGTGCCAGCAGTTACAAGGCTGGAAACACCATATATTTT.

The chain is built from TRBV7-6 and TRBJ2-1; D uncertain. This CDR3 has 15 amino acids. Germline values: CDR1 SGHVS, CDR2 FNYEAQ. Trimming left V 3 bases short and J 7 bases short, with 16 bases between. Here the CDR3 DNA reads TGTGCCAGCAGCTTTCCGGCCCCCGGGTCTAATGAGCAGTTCTTC. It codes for CASSFPAPGSNEQFF.

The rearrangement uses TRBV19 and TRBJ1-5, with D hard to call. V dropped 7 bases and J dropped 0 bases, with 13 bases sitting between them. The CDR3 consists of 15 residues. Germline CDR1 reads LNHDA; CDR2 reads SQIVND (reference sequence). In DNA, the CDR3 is TGTGCCAGTACCGAGCCGGGATATAGCAATCAGCCCCAGCATTTT. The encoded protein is CASTEPGYSNQPQHF.